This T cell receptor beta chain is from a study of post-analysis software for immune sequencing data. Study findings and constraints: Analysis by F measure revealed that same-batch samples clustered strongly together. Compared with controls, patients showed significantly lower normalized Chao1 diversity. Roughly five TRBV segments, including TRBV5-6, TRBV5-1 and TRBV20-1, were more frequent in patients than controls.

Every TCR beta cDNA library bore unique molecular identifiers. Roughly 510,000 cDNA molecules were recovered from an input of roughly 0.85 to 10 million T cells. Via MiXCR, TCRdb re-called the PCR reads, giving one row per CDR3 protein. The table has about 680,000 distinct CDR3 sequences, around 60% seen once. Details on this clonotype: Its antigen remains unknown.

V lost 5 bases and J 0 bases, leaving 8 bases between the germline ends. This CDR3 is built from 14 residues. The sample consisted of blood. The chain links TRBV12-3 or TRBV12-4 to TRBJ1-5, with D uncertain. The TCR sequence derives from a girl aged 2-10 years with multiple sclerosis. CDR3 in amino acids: CASSQSNSNQPQHF. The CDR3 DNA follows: TGTGCCAGCAGTCAGTCCAATAGCAATCAGCCCCAGCATTTT.